These 3 T cell receptor beta chains were all obtained from the same sample, sequenced in a study of preoperative IRX-2 immunotherapy in early breast cancer. Using immunoSEQ multiplex PCR, the repertoire was profiled, and TCRdb retains in-frame clones only, with some absent. The sample contains fewer than 25,000 clones, around 90% of which appear only once. The treatment denotes: preoperative locoregional IRX-2 cytokine immunotherapy. Source: tumor tissue, taken after IRX-2 immunotherapy. The receptors derive from a human donor with breast cancer.

The chain carries TRBV6-6 and TRBJ1-1; the match to TRBD1 covers 9 bases. Germline V lookup: CDR1 MNHNY, CDR2 SVGAGI (reference sequence). The CDR3 is 14 amino acids. After removal of 0 bases from V and 5 bases from J, the junction contained 1 base not matched to a gene. CDR3 region: CASSYSGTGTEAFF. CDR3 nucleotide sequence: TGTGCCAGCAGTTACTCTGGGACAGGGACTGAAGCTTTCTTT.

The chain links TRBV5-6 to TRBJ1-4; TRBD1 might be the D (5 bases). CDR1 SGHDT and CDR2 YYEEEE come from the germline V gene. The V gene lost 2 bases and the J gene lost 4 bases, with 9 bases spanning the gap. The CDR3 runs 14 residues. The CDR3 DNA sequence: TGTGCCAGCAGCTTTCGAGGGGTTAATGAAAAACTGTTTTTT. Translating gives CASSFRGVNEKLFF.

The chain uses TRBV5-1 and TRBJ1-1, with D unclear. In germline, CDR1 is SGHRS, CDR2 YFSETQ. The CDR3 covers 13 residues. Trimming stripped 5 bases from V and 0 bases from J, with 8 bases between. The CDR3 here is CASSVVMNTEAFF. The CDR3 DNA is TGCGCCAGCAGTGTGGTTATGAACACTGAAGCTTTCTTT.